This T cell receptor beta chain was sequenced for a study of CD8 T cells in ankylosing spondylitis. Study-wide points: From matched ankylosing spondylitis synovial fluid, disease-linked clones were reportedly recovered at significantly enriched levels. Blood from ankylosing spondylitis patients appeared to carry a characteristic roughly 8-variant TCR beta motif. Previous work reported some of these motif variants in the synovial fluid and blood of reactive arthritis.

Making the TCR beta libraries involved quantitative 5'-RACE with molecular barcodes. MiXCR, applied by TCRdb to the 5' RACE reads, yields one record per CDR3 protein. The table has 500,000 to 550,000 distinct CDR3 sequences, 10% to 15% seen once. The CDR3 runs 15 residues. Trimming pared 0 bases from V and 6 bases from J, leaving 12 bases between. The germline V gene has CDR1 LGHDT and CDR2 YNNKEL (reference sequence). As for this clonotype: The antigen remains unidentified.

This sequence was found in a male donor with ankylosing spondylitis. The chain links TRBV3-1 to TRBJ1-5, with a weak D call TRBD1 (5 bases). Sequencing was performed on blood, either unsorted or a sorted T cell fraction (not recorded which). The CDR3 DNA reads TGTGCCAGCAGCCAAGATGCAGGGTTGCCTCAGCCCCAGCATTTT. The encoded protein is CASSQDAGLPQPQHF.